A selection of T cell receptor beta chains follows, all from one sample in a study of blood T cell repertoires in COVID-19. Assay used: immunoSEQ multiplex PCR; TCRdb lists only in-frame clones, some missing. This table holds just over 250,000 clones, about 89% found once. Sequencing was carried out using peripheral blood. These receptors were taken from a man between 40 and 49 years old who had recovered from COVID-19. Both conserved end residues are part of each CDR3. A D gene is named only where the DNA matches it firmly. A clone size is listed for some rows: how often the clone was seen (once, few, many), or a class if it is expanded.

CDR3nt,CDR3aa,j_gene,d_gene,v_gene,abundance
TGTGCCAGCAGTGGGGCCCTCTCGTCCGCCTACGAGCAGTACTTC,CASSGALSSAYEQYF,TRBJ2-7,.,TRBV2,.
TGTGCCAGCAGCTCTTTCAGGGGCCCATCCTACGAGCAGTACTTC,CASSSFRGPSYEQYF,TRBJ2-7,.,TRBV9,.
TGTGCCAGCAGCTTCGGGACAGGGGACACTGAAGCTTTCTTT,CASSFGTGDTEAFF,TRBJ1-1,TRBD1,TRBV5-6,once
TGTGCCAGCAGCCGGGGTTCAGGGGTAGCGTCCTACGAGCAGTACTTC,CASSRGSGVASYEQYF,TRBJ2-7,.,TRBV11-2,.
TGCAGCGTTGGTAGCGGGGGCACAGATACGCAGTATTTT,CSVGSGGTDTQYF,TRBJ2-3,TRBD2,TRBV29-1,.
TGTGCCAGCAATCGGGGGACGGCCTACGAGCAGTACTTC,CASNRGTAYEQYF,TRBJ2-7,.,TRBV5-8,.
TGTGCCAGCTCACCGACTGCAACTAATGAAAAACTGTTTTTT,CASSPTATNEKLFF,TRBJ1-4,.,TRBV18,.
TGTGCCAGTAGCCCCCGGGTCCTCTACGAGCAGTACTTC,CASSPRVLYEQYF,TRBJ2-7,.,TRBV19,.
TGTGCCAGCTCAGGACAGGGGAACACTGAAGCTTTCTTT,CASSGQGNTEAFF,TRBJ1-1,TRBD1,TRBV2,.
TGTGCCAGCAGCCAAGGGACAGGCCCCCCCCGTTGTTGCACAGATACGCAGTATTTT,CASSQGTGPPRCCTDTQYF,TRBJ2-3,TRBD1,TRBV3-1/TRBV3-2,.
TGCAGCGTTGCCCCTATGGCCCTACCGACTAGCGGGATTAACAATGAGCAGTTCTTC,CSVAPMALPTSGINNEQFF,TRBJ2-1,TRBD2,TRBV29-1,.
TGCAGCGTTGGGCCTGCAGGGGCTATTAGAGAGACCCAGTACTTC,CSVGPAGAIRETQYF,TRBJ2-5,.,TRBV29-1,.
TGTGCCAGCTCACCCCTCGTCGTATCCGGAGATACGCAGTATTTT,CASSPLVVSGDTQYF,TRBJ2-3,.,TRBV18,.
TGTGCCAGCAGGAGCCCGGTGGAGACCCAGTACTTC,CASRSPVETQYF,TRBJ2-5,.,TRBV6-5,.
TGCGCCAGCAGTCTGGACAGCCCATTCACAGATACGCAGTATTTT,CASSLDSPFTDTQYF,TRBJ2-3,.,TRBV10-1,.
TGTGCCAGCAGCTCCGACAGAGTCTATGGCTACACCTTC,CASSSDRVYGYTF,TRBJ1-2,.,TRBV7-9,.
TGTGCCAGCAGCAAAGGAGGTAGCGGGAGCTACTACGAGCAGTACTTC,CASSKGGSGSYYEQYF,TRBJ2-7,.,TRBV21-1,.
TGTGCCAGCAGAGGACTATCCTACAATGAGCAGTTCTTC,CASRGLSYNEQFF,TRBJ2-1,.,TRBV2,.
TGTGCCAGCAGCTTAGGATCAGGGGGCGAAAAGACCCAGTACTTC,CASSLGSGGEKTQYF,TRBJ2-5,TRBD1,TRBV7-7,.
TGCAGCCATAGGGGGAATTCAGACAATGAGCAGTTCTTC,CSHRGNSDNEQFF,TRBJ2-1,.,TRBV29-1,.
TGCGCCAGCAGCTTCGCTAGCGGGGTTGAAAATGAGCAGTTCTTC,CASSFASGVENEQFF,TRBJ2-1,TRBD2,TRBV5-1,.
TGTGCCAGCAGTGGACAGTTGAACACTGAAGCTTTCTTT,CASSGQLNTEAFF,TRBJ1-1,.,TRBV6-6,.
TGTGCCAGCAGCTTGGAGACCACTATAAGCTCCTACGAGCAGTACTTC,CASSLETTISSYEQYF,TRBJ2-7,.,TRBV5-4,once
TGTGCCAGCAGCTTACTGTCGGCGGGGGGCTACACCTTC,CASSLLSAGGYTF,TRBJ1-2,.,TRBV7-8,.
TGCGCCAGCAGCCAAGGACAGGGAACCACCGGGGCCAACGTCCTGACTTTC,CASSQGQGTTGANVLTF,TRBJ2-6,TRBD1,TRBV4-1,.
TGCAGCATTGAGGGAGACTCCTACGAGCAGTACTTC,CSIEGDSYEQYF,TRBJ2-7,.,TRBV29-1,.
TGTGCCAGCACCCTAGGACTCCGGGGGGACACCGGGGAGCTGTTTTTT,CASTLGLRGDTGELFF,TRBJ2-2,TRBD2,TRBV6-4,few
TGTGCCAGCAGCCAAGCGGTGGCGGTTCATCGTAATGGCTACACCTTC,CASSQAVAVHRNGYTF,TRBJ1-2,.,TRBV14,.
TGTGCCACCAGTGATTCGGGCGGGGATTCCTACAATGAGCAGTTCTTC,CATSDSGGDSYNEQFF,TRBJ2-1,.,TRBV24-1,.
TGTGCCAGCAGCGTAGGGGCTAGCGACCCCTACGAGCAGTACTTC,CASSVGASDPYEQYF,TRBJ2-7,.,TRBV9,.
TGTGCCAGCAGCCCAGTGGGGACTAACCCCGCAGGGGAGCTGTTTTTT,CASSPVGTNPAGELFF,TRBJ2-2,TRBD2,TRBV9,.
TGTGCCAGCAGTTTCGGGGGGATTGAAGCTTTCTTT,CASSFGGIEAFF,TRBJ1-1,.,TRBV12-3/TRBV12-4,.
TGTGCCAGCAGTTCGGGACTAGCGGGCTTCGCCTACGAGCAGTACTTC,CASSSGLAGFAYEQYF,TRBJ2-7,TRBD2,TRBV27,.
TGTGCCAGCAGCCATGGGGGCCCTAATCAGCCCCAGCATTTT,CASSHGGPNQPQHF,TRBJ1-5,.,TRBV7-9,.
TGCAGTGCTAGTAGAGTTCTGGTCACTGAAGCTTTCTTT,CSASRVLVTEAFF,TRBJ1-1,.,TRBV20-1,once
TGTGCCATCAGTGAGGGGGCGGGGATGATCTACGAGCAGTACTTC,CAISEGAGMIYEQYF,TRBJ2-7,.,TRBV10-3,.
TGCAGCGCCCCGGGACAGGGATACAATGAGCAGTTCTTC,CSAPGQGYNEQFF,TRBJ2-1,TRBD1,TRBV29-1,.
TGTGCCAGCAGCTTCGCCGGGACTAGCGGTACCGGGGAGCTGTTTTTT,CASSFAGTSGTGELFF,TRBJ2-2,TRBD2,TRBV11-3,.
TGCGCCAGCAGCCCGGGACTAGCGGGAATAGGGAATGAGCAGTTCTTC,CASSPGLAGIGNEQFF,TRBJ2-1,TRBD2,TRBV4-3,.
TGTGCCAGCAGCCCCCAGATACAGGGGGCCCTTAGCACAGATACGCAGTATTTT,CASSPQIQGALSTDTQYF,TRBJ2-3,TRBD1,TRBV3-1/TRBV3-2,.
TGTGCCAGCAGCGTAGGAGGTAGCGGGAGATATAGGGAGCTGTTTTTT,CASSVGGSGRYRELFF,TRBJ2-2,TRBD2,TRBV9,.
TGTGCCAGCAGACCTCCCCCAGGGGGCAACACTGAAGCTTTCTTT,CASRPPPGGNTEAFF,TRBJ1-1,TRBD1,TRBV27,once
TGTGCCAGCAGTTCCTCCTTCGCTAACTATGGCTACACCTTC,CASSSSFANYGYTF,TRBJ1-2,.,TRBV6-5,.
TGTGCCAGCAGCTTAGGGACAGGGGACACCGGGGAGCTGTTTTTT,CASSLGTGDTGELFF,TRBJ2-2,TRBD1,TRBV5-6,.
TGTGCCAGCAGCTTAGCCTCCGGGACAGGGGACACTGAAGCTTTCTTT,CASSLASGTGDTEAFF,TRBJ1-1,TRBD1,TRBV7-9,.
TGCAGCGTTGAAGCAGGGGGCTATGGCTACACCTTC,CSVEAGGYGYTF,TRBJ1-2,TRBD1,TRBV29-1,once
TGTGCCAGCAGCCAGGGGACAGGGGCGACCTATGGCTACACCTTC,CASSQGTGATYGYTF,TRBJ1-2,TRBD1,TRBV3-1/TRBV3-2,.
TGTGCCAGCTCACCAAATATGCCTAACCACCCCTACGAGCAGTACTTC,CASSPNMPNHPYEQYF,TRBJ2-7,.,TRBV18,.
TGTGCCAGCAACGTAGGTTGGCGCCGGGGAGGCTCTGGAAACACCATATATTTT,CASNVGWRRGGSGNTIYF,TRBJ1-3,.,TRBV21-1,.
TGTGCCAGCAGCTTGACTGACCGAGATACGCAGTATTTT,CASSLTDRDTQYF,TRBJ2-3,.,TRBV7-2,.
TGTGCCAGCAGCGTAGAAGGTGCGGTCGGGGAGCTGTTTTTT,CASSVEGAVGELFF,TRBJ2-2,.,TRBV9,.
TGTGCCAGCAGCCAGGCAGCGGGAGTAGGGTACAATGAGCAGTTCTTC,CASSQAAGVGYNEQFF,TRBJ2-1,TRBD2,TRBV3-1/TRBV3-2,.
TGTGCCAGCAGCGCTTGGACACGGATTAACTATGGCTACACCTTC,CASSAWTRINYGYTF,TRBJ1-2,.,TRBV9,.
TGTGCCAGCAGCCTTTCTCGAGGGGGGGGCACTGAAGCTTTCTTT,CASSLSRGGGTEAFF,TRBJ1-1,.,TRBV7-6,.
TGTGCCACCAGCGATTCCTCCCCGGGACTAGCGGGAGGGGGGGGTTACAATGAGCAGTTCTTC,CATSDSSPGLAGGGGYNEQFF,TRBJ2-1,TRBD2,TRBV24-1,.
TGCGCCAGCAGCCAAGAGACAGGGAACTATGGCTACACCTTC,CASSQETGNYGYTF,TRBJ1-2,TRBD1,TRBV4-3,once
TGTGCCAGCAGTTTACGCAGCGGGAGGACCTACGAGCAGTACTTC,CASSLRSGRTYEQYF,TRBJ2-7,TRBD2,TRBV27,.
TGTGCCAGTAACAAGCTACCGGGACAGGGTCCCTACGAGCAGTACTTC,CASNKLPGQGPYEQYF,TRBJ2-7,TRBD1,TRBV19,.
TGTGCCAGCAGCCGCAGGGCAGCTGGGGCCAACGTCCTGACTTTC,CASSRRAAGANVLTF,TRBJ2-6,.,TRBV3-1/TRBV3-2,.